This T cell receptor beta chain was sequenced during a study of radiation and T cells in renal cell carcinoma (dated by TCRdb to 2018 to 2021). Broadly, across the study: Samples came from a clinical trial, in which primary renal cell carcinomas received 15 Gy stereotactic body radiation therapy followed by nephrectomy 4 weeks later. In total, almost 55 samples, comprising some 25 tumors and approximately 27 peripheral blood samples, were subjected to TCR beta sequencing. A total of 4 million to 5 million unique CDR3 nucleotide sequences, encoding more than 2 million unique CDR3 amino acid sequences, were found across all 55 or so samples.

The CDR3 covers 15 residues, taking in both the cysteine and the phenylalanine. The only DNA kept is the CDR3, 45 bases in frame from the first base. The CDR1 and CDR2 encoded by the germline V gene are SGHDT and YYEEEE. Following the manufacturer's recommendations, the immunoSEQ kit was used to generate TCR beta libraries from genomic DNA. For library preparation, a first multiplex PCR was performed with proprietary primers, followed by a second PCR in which unique barcodes were added, and bead cleanups were performed after each round. A kit-provided positive control reaction and a negative control reaction were included in every sample batch. The final libraries were assessed on an Agilent 4200 TapeStation D1000 ScreenTape, pooled by volume, and quantified by qPCR. Sequencing was performed on an Illumina NextSeq500 with a MidOutput 150-cycle cartridge, and 156 Read1 and 15 Index1 cycles were run with kit custom primers. The pooled library was loaded at approximately 1 pM, with a roughly 20% PhiX control spiked in. As for how the authors treated the data: The vendor-processed data were analyzed in R, and a clonotype was defined as all T cells that share the same CDR3 nucleotide sequence. In the clone abundance analyses, frequencies in each sample were normalized to that sample's 10,000 most abundant clones. Before analysis, public T cell clones were removed, and these numbered fewer than six per sample on average. Tumor-enriched clonotypes and baseline blood-enriched clonotypes were defined as those with an abundance difference of at least 32-fold between compartments. A beta-binomial differential abundance model was used to identify clonotypes that expanded or contracted between blood time points. Tumor-blood repertoire similarity was measured with the Baroni-Urbani and Buser coefficient, and groups were compared using two-tailed Wilcoxon tests in R. TCRdb re-hosts the immuneACCESS table, in-frame sequences only. Its copies lack some clones; in the studies checked, an unresolved V gene accounts for under half of them, and the cause for the rest is not known. V, J and clone size were drawn from that table, and D and trimming were deduced from the DNA. This sample holds 94,000 or so clones; about 79% were observed only once. The ten largest clonotypes hold roughly 6.8% of the sample.

Results the study describes overall, beyond this receptor: In blood, the top tumor clonotypes increased between baseline and 2 weeks post-radiation and then shrank by 4 weeks, which suggests that tumor-resident clones expanded only transiently. The single-armed trial design could not address effects of radiation dose or scheduling on the TCR repertoire. Dynamics of the blood repertoire were not tracked past 4 weeks after treatment. Because pretreatment tumor biopsies were not available, the baseline intratumoral presence of clonotypes could not be determined.

What the time point label conveys for this sample: baseline pretreatment blood. The intended sense of this specimen's treatment or condition label: 15 Gy SBRT to primary tumor, nephrectomy 4 weeks later. To follow tumor-enriched clonotypes, serial peripheral blood was collected from radiation-treated patients at baseline and at 2 weeks and 4 weeks after SBRT. All patients had renal cell carcinoma with clear cell pathology. The QIAamp DNA Blood Mini Kit (Qiagen) was used to prepare genomic DNA for TCR sequencing. The analyses included only samples that passed all quality control checks. Of note for this clone: The clone's antigen remains unknown. One end of the junction is discordant with germline, which a read error may explain.

Sequences were derived from blood, sampled from a patient whose treatment included radiotherapy and nephrectomy. Recombination connected TRBV5-6 to TRBJ2-3; 12 central nucleotides agree with TRBD2. The clonotype was recovered from a man aged 60-69 years with renal cell carcinoma. CDR3 reads: CASSLGVPTSGRLNF. The DNA reads TGTGCCAGCAGCTTGGGAGTCCCTACTAGCGGGAGGCTAAATTTT. The reference TRBV5-6 and TRBJ2-3 proteins fill in what lies around the CDR3, so the full variable domain reads DAGVTQSPTHLIKTRGQQVTLRCSPKSGHDTVSWYQQALGQGPQFIFQYYEEEERQRGNFPDRFSGHQFPNYSSELNVNALLLGDSALYLCASSLGVPTSGRLNFGPGTRLTVL.